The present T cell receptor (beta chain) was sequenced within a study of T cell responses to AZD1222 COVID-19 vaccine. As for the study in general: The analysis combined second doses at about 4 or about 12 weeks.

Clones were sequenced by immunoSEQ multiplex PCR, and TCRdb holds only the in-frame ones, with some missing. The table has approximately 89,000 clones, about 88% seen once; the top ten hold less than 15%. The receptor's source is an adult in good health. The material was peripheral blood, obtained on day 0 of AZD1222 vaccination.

Here the CDR3 DNA reads TGTGCCAGCAGCGCCGGGACAGGGGCCTACGAGCAGTACTTC. Translated: CASSAGTGAYEQYF. The V and J genes are TRBV6-2 or TRBV6-3 and TRBJ2-7; TRBD1 matches 10 bases. Unmatched junction bases numbered 4, after V lost 6 bases and J lost 2 bases. The CDR3 totals 14 residues. Germline-derived CDR1 and CDR2 are MNHEY and SVGEGT.